This T cell receptor beta chain emerged from a study of blood T cell repertoires in COVID-19. The overall study: There were acute and convalescent COVID-19 samples, and they came from the United States, Italy and Spain. T cells, B-cell-depleted T cells, or PBMCs provided the cDNA or gDNA that served as material.

Per the original data handling: Nucleated cell counts were estimated from reference gene primer amplification. Data came from immunoSEQ multiplex PCR; TCRdb stores just in-frame clones and leaves some out. Clone size and the V and J calls come from that table; the DNA yielded D and trimming. Seen here are about 59,000 clones, about 90% observed once, and the top ten hold roughly 5.3%. The germline V gene encodes CDR1 SGHDT and CDR2 YYEEEE. The CDR3 has 12 residues. Trimming pared 2 bases from V and 7 bases from J, leaving 7 bases between. The chain is built from TRBV5-6 and TRBJ1-5; D remains unclear. Input material: peripheral blood. The sequence derives from an elderly man in a cohort sampled during active COVID-19. The CDR3 region has the DNA TGTGCCAGCAGCTTATCATCCCAGCCCCAGCATTTT. Translated: CASSLSSQPQHF.